The rows below give T cell receptor beta chains drawn from one sample of a study of blood T cell repertoires in COVID-19. TCRdb keeps only in-frame clones here, not all; method: immunoSEQ multiplex PCR. The sample has approximately 140,000 clones, roughly 84% seen once. Sequencing was performed on peripheral blood. Every receptor here comes from a man aged 25-45 years with COVID-19, enrolled during active disease. Both conserved end residues are part of each CDR3. D genes are given only for firm matches. The size of a clone is reported for some rows only, either as once, few or many, or as a class for expanded clones.

cdr3_aa | cdr3_nt | d_call | clone_size | j_call | v_call
CASSYNQWERGHF | TGTGCCAGCAGTTACAACCAGTGGGAGAGAGGGCACTTC | . | . | TRBJ2-5 | TRBV6-2/TRBV6-3
CASSGFNGNNEQFF | TGCGCCAGCAGTGGTTTCAACGGGAACAATGAGCAGTTCTTC | . | . | TRBJ2-1 | TRBV10-1
CASSPSEQGVKETQYF | TGTGCCAGCAGTCCCTCGGAACAGGGCGTTAAGGAGACCCAGTACTTC | . | once | TRBJ2-5 | TRBV6-6
CASSLVSSGRWLSTDTQYF | TGTGCCAGCAGCTTAGTCTCTAGCGGGAGGTGGTTGAGCACAGATACGCAGTATTTT | TRBD2 | . | TRBJ2-3 | TRBV7-2
CASSTNRGEQFF | TGTGCCAGCAGCACCAACCGGGGGGAGCAGTTCTTC | . | . | TRBJ2-1 | TRBV9
CASSLNRGHEQFF | TGTGCCAGCAGTTTAAACAGGGGGCATGAGCAGTTCTTC | TRBD1 | once | TRBJ2-1 | TRBV27
CASRGTGLYEQYF | TGTGCCAGCAGGGGGACAGGGCTGTACGAGCAGTACTTC | TRBD1 | . | TRBJ2-7 | TRBV28
CASSSLGQAGVAFF | TGTGCCAGCAGTTCCTTAGGACAGGCTGGGGTAGCTTTCTTT | TRBD1 | . | TRBJ1-1 | TRBV6-6
CASSSRGVNEQFF | TGTGCCAGCAGCTCACGGGGTGTAAATGAGCAGTTCTTC | . | . | TRBJ2-1 | TRBV9
CASRLSTTGELFF | TGTGCCAGCAGGCTGAGTACCACCGGGGAGCTGTTTTTT | . | . | TRBJ2-2 | TRBV12-3/TRBV12-4
CASSLVGTGGYEQYF | TGTGCCAGCAGCTTAGTTGGGACAGGAGGCTACGAGCAGTACTTC | TRBD1 | . | TRBJ2-7 | TRBV7-9
CASSFSAGNTGELFF | TGTGCCAGCAGCTTCTCAGCAGGGAACACCGGGGAGCTGTTTTTT | . | . | TRBJ2-2 | TRBV5-4
CASSPSEQETQYF | TGTGCCAGCAGCCCCTCAGAACAAGAGACCCAGTACTTC | . | . | TRBJ2-5 | TRBV28
CASSPWTGWEKLFF | TGTGCCAGCAGTCCATGGACAGGCTGGGAAAAACTGTTTTTT | TRBD1 | . | TRBJ1-4 | TRBV28
CASSIESGFGQPQHF | TGTGCCAGTAGTATAGAGTCGGGGTTCGGTCAGCCCCAGCATTTT | . | . | TRBJ1-5 | TRBV19
CATGNLATEAFF | TGTGCCACGGGGAACCTGGCCACTGAAGCTTTCTTT | . | . | TRBJ1-1 | TRBV2
CAISEYRGTEAFF | TGTGCCATCAGTGAGTACCGAGGCACTGAAGCTTTCTTT | . | few | TRBJ1-1 | TRBV10-3
CASSPAGGGLRTQYF | TGTGCCAGCAGTCCAGCGGGGGGCGGGCTGAGGACCCAGTACTTC | TRBD2 | . | TRBJ2-5 | TRBV6-5
CASSLFPDTGELFF | TGTGCCAGCAGTTTATTTCCAGATACCGGGGAGCTGTTTTTT | . | . | TRBJ2-2 | TRBV27
CASRFTGGTEAFF | TGTGCCAGCAGATTCACAGGGGGAACTGAAGCTTTCTTT | TRBD1 | . | TRBJ1-1 | TRBV28
CASSPQREGNNEQFF | TGCGCCAGCAGCCCTCAGCGGGAGGGAAACAATGAGCAGTTCTTC | TRBD2 | . | TRBJ2-1 | TRBV4-1
CASSLMRETQYF | TGTGCCAGCAGCTTAATGAGGGAGACCCAGTACTTC | . | . | TRBJ2-5 | TRBV7-2
CAIRAGDSLYNEQFF | TGTGCCATCAGAGCGGGAGATTCTCTTTACAATGAGCAGTTCTTC | TRBD2 | . | TRBJ2-1 | TRBV10-3
CASSAEVNQPQHF | TGTGCCAGCAGCGCAGAAGTGAATCAGCCCCAGCATTTT | . | . | TRBJ1-5 | TRBV7-2